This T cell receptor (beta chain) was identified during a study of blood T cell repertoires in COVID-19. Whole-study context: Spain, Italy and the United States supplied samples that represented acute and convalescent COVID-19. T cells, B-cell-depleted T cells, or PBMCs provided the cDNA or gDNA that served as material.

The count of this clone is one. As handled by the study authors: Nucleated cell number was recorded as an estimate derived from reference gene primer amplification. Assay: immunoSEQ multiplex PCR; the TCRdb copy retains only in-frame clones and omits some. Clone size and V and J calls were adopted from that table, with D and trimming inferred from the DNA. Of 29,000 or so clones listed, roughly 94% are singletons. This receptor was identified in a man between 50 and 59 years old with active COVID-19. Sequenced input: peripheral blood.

The DNA for the CDR3 is TGTGCCAGCAGTGATGGAGCCGCGGAGAGCGAGCAGTACTTC. It codes for CASSDGAAESEQYF. The chain recombines TRBV6-1 with TRBJ2-7; D remains unclear. With 3 bases removed from V and 6 bases from J, the gap between germline ends came to 15 bases. Germline CDR1 and CDR2: MNHNS and SASEGT. This CDR3 is built from 14 residues.